This T cell receptor (beta chain) appears in the sequencing data of a study of blood T cell repertoires in COVID-19. Study context: Samples came from the United States, Italy and Spain, spanning acute and convalescent COVID-19. PBMCs, B-cell-depleted T cells, or T cells were the source of the cDNA or gDNA that made up the material.

The V gene end was trimmed by 0 bases and the J gene end by 4 bases; junction bases not matched to a gene: 4. CDR1 and CDR2 from the germline V gene are SGHRS and YFSETQ. This CDR3 comprises 16 residues. Original methodology: For nucleated cells, counts were estimated from reference gene primer amplification. Some clones are missing from TCRdb's copy, which holds only in-frame ones; the method was immunoSEQ multiplex PCR. The DNA was the basis for D and trimming; V, J and clone size are from that table. The sample lists 310,000 or so clones, 88% occurring once. The clonotype was recovered from a woman in her forties or fifties with active or convalescent COVID-19. Sequenced input: peripheral blood. The chain joins TRBV5-1 to TRBJ2-1, with 10 nucleotides matching TRBD2. CDR3 DNA: TGCGCCAGCAGCTTGGCTTCTAGCGGGAGTTACAATGAGCAGTTCTTC. This gives the protein CASSLASSGSYNEQFF.